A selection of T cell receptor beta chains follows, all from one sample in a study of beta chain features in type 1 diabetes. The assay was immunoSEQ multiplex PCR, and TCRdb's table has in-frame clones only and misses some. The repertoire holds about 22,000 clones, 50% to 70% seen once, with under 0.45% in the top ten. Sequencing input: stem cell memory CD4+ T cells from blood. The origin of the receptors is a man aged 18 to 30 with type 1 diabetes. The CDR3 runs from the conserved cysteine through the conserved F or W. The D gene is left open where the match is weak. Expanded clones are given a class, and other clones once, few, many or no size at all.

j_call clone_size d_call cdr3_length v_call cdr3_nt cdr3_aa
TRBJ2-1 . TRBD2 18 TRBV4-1 TGCGCCAGCAGCCAAGATGGGCTAGCGGGGGCCCCCTGGGATGAGCAGTTCTTC CASSQDGLAGAPWDEQFF
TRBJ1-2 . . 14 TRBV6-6 TGTGCCAGCAGTTACTCGGCGGACTTCTATGGCTACACCTTC CASSYSADFYGYTF
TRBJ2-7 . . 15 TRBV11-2 TGTGCCAGCAGCTTAGTCGGGACAACCGCCTACGAGCAGTACTTC CASSLVGTTAYEQYF
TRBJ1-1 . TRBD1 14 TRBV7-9 TGTGCCAGCAGCGTACAGGGGGACCTCACTGAAGCTTTCTTT CASSVQGDLTEAFF
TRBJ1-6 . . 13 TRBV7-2 TGTGCCAGCAGCTCCTCACAGTTGACACCCCTCCACTTT CASSSSQLTPLHF
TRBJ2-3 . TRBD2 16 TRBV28 TGTGCCAGCAGTTTTTCCAGGACTAGCGGAATGGATACGCAGTATTTT CASSFSRTSGMDTQYF
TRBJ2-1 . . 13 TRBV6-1 TGTGCCAGCAGTGAAGTGTGGAGTGTTGAGCAGTTCTTC CASSEVWSVEQFF
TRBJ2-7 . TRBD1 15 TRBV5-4 TGTGCCAGCAGCCGGGACAGTTCCTTCCTGTACGAGCAGTACTTC CASSRDSSFLYEQYF
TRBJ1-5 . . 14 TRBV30 TGTGCCTGGAGGAACTCCGGAGGAGGTCAGCCCCAGCATTTT CAWRNSGGGQPQHF
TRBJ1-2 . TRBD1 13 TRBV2 TGTGCCAGCAACAGGGGCGCTAACTATGGCTACACCTTC CASNRGANYGYTF
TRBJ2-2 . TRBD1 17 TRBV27 TGTGCCAGCAGTTTATTATCAGGGGGTGGTTGGACCGGGGAGCTGTTTTTT CASSLLSGGGWTGELFF
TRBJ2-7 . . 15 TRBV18 TGTGCCAGCTCAAACACGGCGTCTAGCTTCTACGAGCAGTACTTC CASSNTASSFYEQYF
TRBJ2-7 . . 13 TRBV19 TGTGCCAGTAGTATAGGAGGAGGGGACGAGCAGTACTTC CASSIGGGDEQYF
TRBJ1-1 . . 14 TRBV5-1 TGCGCCAGCAGCTTCGGCGACTCGGCCACTGAAGCTTTCTTT CASSFGDSATEAFF
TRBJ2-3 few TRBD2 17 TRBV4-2 TGTGCCAGCAGCCAACTTCTAGGGACTAGCGGCACAGATACGCAGTATTTT CASSQLLGTSGTDTQYF
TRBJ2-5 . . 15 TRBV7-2 TGTGCCAGCAGCCGACAGGTGCTAGGGTTAGAGACCCAGTACTTC CASSRQVLGLETQYF
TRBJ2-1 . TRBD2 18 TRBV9 TGTGCCAGCAGCGTAGAACTAGCGGGGGGGCCAGCCTACAATGAGCAGTTCTTC CASSVELAGGPAYNEQFF
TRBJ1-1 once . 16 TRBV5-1 TGCGCCAGCAGCTTGGGATTACAGGGTAGAAGCGCTGAAGCTTTCTTT CASSLGLQGRSAEAFF
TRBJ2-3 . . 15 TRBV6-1 TGTGCCAGCAGTGATAGTTTAATGGCGGCAGATACGCAGTATTTT CASSDSLMAADTQYF
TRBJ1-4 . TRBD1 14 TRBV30 TGTGCCTGGAGCCGGGGACAGCTTAATGAAAAACTGTTTTTT CAWSRGQLNEKLFF
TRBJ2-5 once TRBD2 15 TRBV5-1 TGCGCCAGCAGCTTGGTTGGCGGGAGCGGGGAGACCCAGTACTTC CASSLVGGSGETQYF
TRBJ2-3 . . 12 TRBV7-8 TGTGCCAGCAGCTTAGAGTACACAGGCCTTTATTTT CASSLEYTGLYF
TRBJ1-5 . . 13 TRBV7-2 TGTGCCAGCAGCTCCTCCACAGATCCGCCCCAGCATTTT CASSSSTDPPQHF
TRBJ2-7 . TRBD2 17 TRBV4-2 TGTGCCAGCAGCCAAGTTTCTAGCGGGTACCTGTCCTACGAGCAGTACTTC CASSQVSSGYLSYEQYF
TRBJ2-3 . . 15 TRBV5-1 TGCGCCAGCAGCTTGGCCGGAGCTTACACAGATACGCAGTATTTT CASSLAGAYTDTQYF
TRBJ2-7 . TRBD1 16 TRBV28 TGTGCCAGCAGGGAACGGTCCGGGACAGGGATCCACGAGCAGTACTTC CASRERSGTGIHEQYF
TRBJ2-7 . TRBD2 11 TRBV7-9 TGTGCCAGCGCCTGGGGGGGCGAGCAGTACTTC CASAWGGEQYF
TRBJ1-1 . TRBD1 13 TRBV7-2 TGTGCCAGCAGCCTCCAGGGGGACACTGAAGCTTTCTTT CASSLQGDTEAFF
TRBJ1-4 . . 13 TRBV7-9 TGTGCCAGCAACAACGACAGTAATGAAAAACTGTTTTTT CASNNDSNEKLFF